The 14 T cell receptor beta chains given below trace back to one sample, sequenced in a study of graft-versus-host responses after intestinal transplantation. Sequencing used immunoSEQ multiplex PCR; TCRdb keeps in-frame clones, though not all of them. This sample has 29,000 or so clones, with around nine tenths found just once. The starting material was PBMCs, obtained around 430 days after intestinal transplantation. These receptors all come from a human patient who received an intestinal transplant, so some T cells may come from the graft donor.

The chain is built from TRBV11-2 and TRBJ2-1; the D is unclear. V was clipped by 2 bases and J by 0 bases, with 8 bases between them. Germline loops: CDR1 SGHAT, CDR2 FQNNGV. The CDR3 contains 15 residues. The CDR3 here is CASSLRGFSYNEQFF. CDR3 nucleotides: TGTGCCAGCAGCTTAAGAGGCTTCTCCTACAATGAGCAGTTCTTC.

V gene TRBV19 combines with J gene TRBJ1-1, with D possibly TRBD1 on 6 matching bases. CDR3 length: 16 residues. V was clipped by 6 bases and J by 4 bases, with 21 bases between them. Germline CDR1 LNHDA, CDR2 SQIVND (reference sequence). This CDR3 reads CASSDAEGGASTEAFF. The CDR3 nucleotides read TGTGCCAGTAGCGATGCGGAAGGGGGGGCCTCCACTGAAGCTTTCTTT.

The chain recombines TRBV5-6 with TRBJ1-4; weak D call: TRBD1 (6 bases). The CDR3 length is 16 residues. Germline CDR1 is SGHDT and CDR2 is YYEEEE. Trimming shortened V by 0 bases and J by 5 bases, and 14 bases separated the two germline ends. The DNA of the CDR3 is TGTGCCAGCAGCTTGGCCGGCGGACAGACGAATGAAAAACTGTTTTTT. Translating gives CASSLAGGQTNEKLFF.

The chain links TRBV28 to TRBJ2-1; D is perhaps TRBD2 (5 bases). The CDR3 has 14 amino acids. V was trimmed by 3 bases and J by 8 bases, leaving 14 bases between them. From germline, CDR1 is MDHEN and CDR2 SYDVKM. The DNA for the CDR3 is TGTGCCAGCAGTTTGGAAGCGGAGGTGGATGAGCAGTTCTTC. Protein product: CASSLEAEVDEQFF.

This clone was detected only once. This chain joins TRBV27 and TRBJ2-7; the match to TRBD1 covers 9 bases. Germline V gives CDR1 MNHEY, CDR2 SMNVEV (reference sequence). V lost 4 bases and J lost 4; bases outside the gene matches: 8. The CDR3 sequence is 15 residues long. CDR3 DNA sequence: TGTGCCAGCAGTTCCTATTCGGGACAGGGTTACGAGCAGTACTTC. As protein: CASSSYSGQGYEQYF.

This clone occurred once. The chain recombines TRBV7-9 with TRBJ2-1; D remains unclear. Trimming removed 1 base from V and 4 bases from J, with 8 bases in between. CDR1 is SEHNR, CDR2 FQNEAQ, per germline (reference sequence). CDR3 length equals 14 residues. CDR3 DNA sequence: TGTGCCAGCAGCTTAGATCTCCTTTACAATGAGCAGTTCTTC. It translates to CASSLDLLYNEQFF.

The CDR3 region has the DNA TGTGCCAGCTCTGGGACAGGGTCCCACTACACCTTC. This codes for CASSGTGSHYTF. V and J are TRBV19 and TRBJ1-2; 9 bases fit TRBD1. The CDR3 runs to 12 residues. V shed 9 bases and J 10 bases; nucleotides not matched to a gene: 9. Germline CDR1 LNHDA, CDR2 SQIVND (reference sequence).

This clone came up once. This chain joins TRBV6-6 and TRBJ1-2; 7 nucleotides match TRBD1. The germline V gene has CDR1 MNHNY and CDR2 SVGAGI (reference sequence). Trimming took 7 bases from V and 7 from J; bases not matched to a gene: 9. This CDR3 comprises 13 residues. In nucleotides, the CDR3 is TGTGCCAGCACCTCTGGAGGGGGCGGTGGCTACACCTTC. This sequence encodes CASTSGGGGGYTF.

The rearrangement links TRBV7-9 to TRBJ1-1, with 7 bases that match TRBD1. This CDR3 spans 15 amino acids. V dropped 4 bases and J dropped 3; count of bases not matched to a gene: 8. From germline, CDR1 is SEHNR and CDR2 FQNEAQ (reference sequence). The CDR3 loop reads CASSSSFTGDTEAFF. CDR3 nucleotide sequence: TGTGCCAGCAGCTCCTCCTTCACAGGGGACACTGAAGCTTTCTTT.

This chain uses TRBV11-1 with TRBJ2-3, with 9 bases that match TRBD2. CDR1 and CDR2 (germline): SGHAT, FQDESV (reference sequence). J gave up 2 bases and V 5 bases, and 5 bases lay outside the gene matches. CDR3 length: 15 amino acids. In DNA form, the CDR3 reads TGTGCCAGCAGCGTCACTAGCGGGTCCACAGATACGCAGTATTTT. Amino acid sequence: CASSVTSGSTDTQYF.

In this sample, this clone turned up once. The chain has TRBV5-1 and TRBJ1-3, with 7 bases lining up with TRBD1. V shed 4 bases and J 2 bases; nucleotides not matched to a gene: 3. CDR1 is SGHRS and CDR2 is YFSETQ in the germline V gene. The CDR3 loop spans 14 amino acids. The CDR3 is CASSLTGAGNTIYF. The DNA of the CDR3 is TGCGCCAGCAGCCTTACAGGGGCTGGAAACACCATATATTTT. The full variable domain, its missing parts supplied by reference TRBV5-1 and TRBJ1-3, is KAGVTQTPRYLIKTRGQQVTLSCSPISGHRSVSWYQQTPGQGLQFLFEYFSETQRNKGNFPGRFSGRQFSNSRSEMNVSTLELGDSALYLCASSLTGAGNTIYFGEGSWLTVV.

The chain recombines TRBV6-5 with TRBJ2-1; 14 nucleotides agree with TRBD2. Trimming removed 4 bases from V and 8 bases from J; junction bases left unmatched: 7. Germline V gene data show CDR1 as MNHEY and CDR2 as SVGAGI. The CDR3 spans 16 residues. The CDR3 spells CASSFPGLAGVHEQFF. The CDR3 DNA reads TGTGCCAGCAGTTTCCCGGGACTAGCGGGAGTGCATGAGCAGTTCTTC.

The chain uses TRBV28 and TRBJ1-2; maybe TRBD1 (6 bases). The V and J ends lost 3 bases and 4 bases respectively, with 6 bases between them. This CDR3 has 12 residues. Germline-derived CDR1 and CDR2 are MDHEN and SYDVKM. The CDR3 region is CASSFRGYGYTF. The CDR3 nucleotides are TGTGCCAGCAGTTTCAGGGGCTATGGCTACACCTTC.

The V call is TRBV19, the J call TRBJ1-2; TRBD1 matches at 9 bases. CDR3 length equals 18 residues. Germline values: CDR1 LNHDA, CDR2 SQIVND (reference sequence). The trim removed 1 base at V and 7 bases at J, leaving 16 bases unmatched. CDR3 nucleotides: TGTGCCAGTAGTATAGGCCTCACACGGACAGGGGTCCCGCGTGGCTACACCTTC. Its translation is CASSIGLTRTGVPRGYTF.